These T cell receptor beta chains were read from a single sample in a study of shared clonotypes between healthy human individuals. Using immunoSEQ multiplex PCR, the repertoire was profiled, and TCRdb retains in-frame clones only, with some absent. The sample holds around 1 million clones; about three quarters are singletons and the top ten take about 1.5%. Sequencing input: memory CD4+ T cells sorted from blood. The receptors were sampled from a man between 18 and 29 years old in good health. Each CDR3 is given with its conserved first and last residue. The D gene is left open where the match is weak. The size entry is marked missing in some rows and otherwise reads once, few, many or a size class.

v_gene,d_gene,j_gene,abundance,CDR3nt,CDR3aa
TRBV10-2,-,TRBJ1-3,-,TGCGCCAGTAAGGACCGGAACTCTGGAAACACCATATATTTT,CASKDRNSGNTIYF
TRBV13,-,TRBJ2-7,-,TGTGCCAGCAGCCCGAGACAGTTACCGTACGAGCAGTACTTC,CASSPRQLPYEQYF
TRBV5-1,TRBD2,TRBJ2-1,few,TGCGCCAGCAGCTTGGTAGCGGGCTCCTACAATGAGCAGTTCTTC,CASSLVAGSYNEQFF
TRBV10-3,-,TRBJ1-4,-,TGTGCCATCAGTGAGGGGCTGACTAATGAAAAACTGTTTTTT,CAISEGLTNEKLFF
TRBV6-1,-,TRBJ2-3,-,TGTGCCAGCAGGCCGACGAGAATAAGCACAGATACGCAGTATTTT,CASRPTRISTDTQYF
TRBV5-4,-,TRBJ2-1,-,TGTGCCAGCAGCTTCCGTACGGTGCGGGATGAGCAGTTCTTC,CASSFRTVRDEQFF
TRBV11-2,-,TRBJ2-7,-,TGTGCCAGCAGCTTAGCCCTCGGGCCCCCGAGGTACGAGCAGTACTTC,CASSLALGPPRYEQYF
TRBV4-3,TRBD1,TRBJ2-2,once,TGCGCCAGCAGATACGACAGGGGTGGTGGCACCGGGGAGCTGTTTTTT,CASRYDRGGGTGELFF
TRBV5-1,-,TRBJ2-5,few,TGCGCCAGCAGCTCGGGTGGGGGAGAAGAGATGTCCCAGTACTTC,CASSSGGGEEMSQYF
TRBV27,TRBD2,TRBJ2-7,-,TGTGCCAGCAGGCGGACTAGCGGGGGCCCTTACGAGCAGTACTTC,CASRRTSGGPYEQYF
TRBV2,TRBD1,TRBJ2-7,-,TGTGCCAGCCGGGACAGGGGTCGCGAGCAGTACTTC,CASRDRGREQYF
TRBV7-9,TRBD2,TRBJ2-3,-,TGTGCCAGCAGCTTAGCCCCTTTCCGACTAGCGGGCGGCACAGATACGCAGTATTTT,CASSLAPFRLAGGTDTQYF
TRBV30,TRBD1,TRBJ1-6,-,TGTGCCTGGAGACGAAGCGGGACAGGCTATAATTCACCCCTCCACTTT,CAWRRSGTGYNSPLHF
TRBV4-3,-,TRBJ2-2,-,TGCGCCAGCAGCTCAGATGCGCGGTCAGGCGCGAACACCGGGGAGCTGTTTTTT,CASSSDARSGANTGELFF
TRBV2,-,TRBJ2-7,-,TGTGCCAGCAGTGAATCTATTAACGAGCAGTACTTC,CASSESINEQYF
TRBV5-4,-,TRBJ1-5,-,TGTGCCAGCAGCGTTGGGGGGGGAAAGAATCAGCCCCAGCATTTT,CASSVGGGKNQPQHF
TRBV19,-,TRBJ2-7,-,TGTGCCAGTAGTATTGCGAGCGAGCAGTACTTC,CASSIASEQYF
TRBV11-2,-,TRBJ1-5,few,TGTGCCAGCAGCACCGGGACAAATAGCAATCAGCCCCAGCATTTT,CASSTGTNSNQPQHF
TRBV4-1,TRBD1,TRBJ2-5,-,TGCGCCAGCAGCCAAGACCTCTCGTTTGGGACAGGGGGCCGTGAGACCCAGTACTTC,CASSQDLSFGTGGRETQYF
TRBV7-6,-,TRBJ1-2,-,TGTGCCAGCAGCTTGGGACTGAACTATGGCTACACCTTC,CASSLGLNYGYTF
TRBV7-9,-,TRBJ1-4,once,TGTGCCAGCAGCTCTCCATTCGGCAATAATGAAAAACTGTTTTTT,CASSSPFGNNEKLFF
TRBV28,-,TRBJ2-1,-,TGTGCCAGCAGTTCCAGTGGGGGCTCCTACAATGAGCAGTTCTTC,CASSSSGGSYNEQFF
TRBV10-1,-,TRBJ1-1,-,TGCGCCAGCAGTGTTCTCGACACTGAAGCTTTCTTT,CASSVLDTEAFF
TRBV29-1,-,TRBJ1-1,-,TGCAGCGTGACAGGAGACTACACTGAAGCTTTCTTT,CSVTGDYTEAFF
TRBV30,-,TRBJ2-6,-,TGTGCCTGGAGTACTGGGGCCAACGTCCTGACTTTC,CAWSTGANVLTF
TRBV6-5,-,TRBJ1-6,-,TGTGCCAGCAGTTATCTTCAGGGGAGTTCACCCCTCCACTTT,CASSYLQGSSPLHF
TRBV6-5,TRBD1,TRBJ1-6,-,TGTGCCAGCAGTTACTCGTCAGGGGGCAGTTCACCCCTCCACTTT,CASSYSSGGSSPLHF
TRBV10-3,TRBD1,TRBJ2-3,few,TGTGCCATCAGTCCAGGGGGCGCGCCAGATACGCAGTATTTT,CAISPGGAPDTQYF
TRBV29-1,-,TRBJ2-5,few,TGCAGCGTTGAAAGTGAGACCCAGTACTTC,CSVESETQYF
TRBV5-1,-,TRBJ2-7,-,TGCGCCAGCAGCTTGGAGGGGGACGCCCCTAGCCAGCAGTACTTC,CASSLEGDAPSQQYF
TRBV5-4,-,TRBJ2-3,once,TGTGCCACAGGGGCGGGGGGCACAGATACGCAGTATTTT,CATGAGGTDTQYF
TRBV30,-,TRBJ1-2,few,TGTGCCTGGAAGTGGCGGGGAGGCTACACCTTC,CAWKWRGGYTF
TRBV9,TRBD1,TRBJ1-1,few,TGTGCCAGCAGCGTAGTGGGGGACAGGGCGTTAAACACTGAAGCTTTCTTT,CASSVVGDRALNTEAFF
TRBV7-9,-,TRBJ2-5,-,TGTGCCAGCAGCTTAGGAGGTGAAGAGACCCAGTACTTC,CASSLGGEETQYF
TRBV4-1,TRBD1,TRBJ2-7,few,TGCGCCAGCAGCCAAACTCGGACAGGTCCCCGAGTGGAGCAGTACTTC,CASSQTRTGPRVEQYF
TRBV14,-,TRBJ1-1,-,TGTGCCAGCAGCCCGGGGAACAGGCCCAACACTGAAGCTTTCTTT,CASSPGNRPNTEAFF
TRBV20-1,-,TRBJ1-2,-,TGCAGTGCCGGGGTAGGGTATGGCTACACCTTC,CSAGVGYGYTF
TRBV7-2,TRBD2,TRBJ2-1,-,TGTGCCAGCAGCTTACTAGCGGGGAGCTACAATGAGCAGTTCTTC,CASSLLAGSYNEQFF
TRBV27,-,TRBJ2-5,once,TGTGCCAGCAGTTTAGGGCTAAGGGGGAAGACGGGAGAGACCCAGTACTTC,CASSLGLRGKTGETQYF
TRBV28,TRBD1,TRBJ2-7,-,TGTGCCAGCAGTCCGGGGGACAGGGGAGGCGAGCAGTACTTC,CASSPGDRGGEQYF
TRBV30,-,TRBJ1-1,few,TGTGCCTGGAGTGGTAAGATGAACACTGAAGCTTTCTTT,CAWSGKMNTEAFF
TRBV7-8,TRBD1,TRBJ1-1,once,TGTGCCAGCAGCCCTTTTACAGGGGGCGTAGGGAACACTGAAGCTTTCTTT,CASSPFTGGVGNTEAFF
TRBV28,TRBD1,TRBJ1-2,-,TGTGCCAGCACCCTAAGCGGGTCAGGGGGCTATGGCTACACCTTC,CASTLSGSGGYGYTF
TRBV18,-,TRBJ2-7,-,TGTGCCAGCTCTCCCCCGGGACCTAACCCCTACGAGCAGTACTTC,CASSPPGPNPYEQYF
TRBV7-8,TRBD1,TRBJ1-2,-,TGTGCCAGCAGCTTCTCCGGGGACAGGGCTAACTATGGCTACACCTTC,CASSFSGDRANYGYTF
TRBV25-1,TRBD2,TRBJ2-1,once,TGTGCCAGCAGTCCCAGCGGGGGGGCCTACAATGAGCAGTTCTTC,CASSPSGGAYNEQFF